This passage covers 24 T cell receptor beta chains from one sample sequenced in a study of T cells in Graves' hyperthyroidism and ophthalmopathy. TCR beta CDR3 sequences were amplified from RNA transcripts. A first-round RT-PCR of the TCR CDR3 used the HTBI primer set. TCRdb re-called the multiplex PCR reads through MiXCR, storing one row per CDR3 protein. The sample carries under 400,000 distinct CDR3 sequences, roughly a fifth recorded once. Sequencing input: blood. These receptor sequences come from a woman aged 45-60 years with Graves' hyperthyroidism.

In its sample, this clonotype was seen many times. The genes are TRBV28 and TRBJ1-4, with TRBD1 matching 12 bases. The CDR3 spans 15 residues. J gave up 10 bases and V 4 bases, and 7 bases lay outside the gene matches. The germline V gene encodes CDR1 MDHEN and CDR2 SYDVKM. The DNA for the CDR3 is TGTGCCAGCAGTTCCCCCGGGACAGGGGGCGGAAAACTGTTTTTT. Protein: CASSSPGTGGGKLFF.

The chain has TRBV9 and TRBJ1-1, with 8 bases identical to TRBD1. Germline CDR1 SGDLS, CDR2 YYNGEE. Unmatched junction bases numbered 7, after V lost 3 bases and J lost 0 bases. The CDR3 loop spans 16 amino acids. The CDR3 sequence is CASSARDRTVNTEAFF. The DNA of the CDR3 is TGTGCCAGCAGCGCGAGGGACAGGACAGTGAACACTGAAGCTTTCTTT. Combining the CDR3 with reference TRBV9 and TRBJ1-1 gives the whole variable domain DSGVTQTPKHLITATGQRVTLRCSPRSGDLSVYWYQQSLDQGLQFLIQYYNGEERAKGNILERFSAQQFPDLHSELNLSSLELGDSALYFCASSARDRTVNTEAFFGQGTRLTVV.

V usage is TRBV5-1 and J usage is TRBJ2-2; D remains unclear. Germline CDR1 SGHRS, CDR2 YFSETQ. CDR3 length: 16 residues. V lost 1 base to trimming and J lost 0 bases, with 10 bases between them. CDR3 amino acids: CASSLRSLPNTGELFF. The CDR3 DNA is TGCGCCAGCAGCTTGAGATCACTACCGAACACCGGGGAGCTGTTTTTT.

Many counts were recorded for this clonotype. In DNA, the CDR3 is TGTGCCAGCAGTTTATTGGGCAGGGGGCATGGCACTGAAGCTTTCTTT. It codes for CASSLLGRGHGTEAFF. This chain links TRBV27 with TRBJ1-1, with 8 bases fitting TRBD1. V dropped 1 base and J dropped 4; count of bases not matched to a gene: 8. Germline V gives CDR1 MNHEY, CDR2 SMNVEV (reference sequence). The CDR3 sequence is 16 residues long.

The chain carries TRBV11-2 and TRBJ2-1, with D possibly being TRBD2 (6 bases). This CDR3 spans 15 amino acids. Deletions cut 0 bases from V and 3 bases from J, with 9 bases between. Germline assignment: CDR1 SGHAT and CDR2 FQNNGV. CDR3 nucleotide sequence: TGTGCCAGCAGCTTAGATGAAGCGGGCTACAATGAGCAGTTCTTC. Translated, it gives CASSLDEAGYNEQFF.

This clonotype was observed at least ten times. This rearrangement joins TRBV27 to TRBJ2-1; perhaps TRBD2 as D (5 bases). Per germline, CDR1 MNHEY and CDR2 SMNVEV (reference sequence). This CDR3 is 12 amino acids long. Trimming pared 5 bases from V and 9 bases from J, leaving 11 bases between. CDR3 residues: CASSLLAGEQFF. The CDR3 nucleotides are TGTGCCAGCAGTCTCCTAGCAGGTGAGCAGTTCTTC.

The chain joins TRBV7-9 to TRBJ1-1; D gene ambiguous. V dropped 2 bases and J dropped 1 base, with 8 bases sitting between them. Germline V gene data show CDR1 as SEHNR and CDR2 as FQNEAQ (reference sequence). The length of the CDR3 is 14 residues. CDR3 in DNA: TGTGCCAGCAGCTTAAGGTCTGAGAACACTGAAGCTTTCTTT. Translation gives CASSLRSENTEAFF.

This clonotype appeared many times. The CDR3 DNA is TGTGCCAGCAGTTACTCTTTCCTCACCGGGGAGCTGTTTTTT. Translated: CASSYSFLTGELFF. The rearrangement links TRBV6-5 to TRBJ2-2; no firm D call. Between the trimmed V and J ends, which lost 0 bases and 4 bases, there was a span of 6 bases. The CDR3 is made up of 14 amino acids. Germline V gene sequence: CDR1 MNHEY, CDR2 SVGAGI.

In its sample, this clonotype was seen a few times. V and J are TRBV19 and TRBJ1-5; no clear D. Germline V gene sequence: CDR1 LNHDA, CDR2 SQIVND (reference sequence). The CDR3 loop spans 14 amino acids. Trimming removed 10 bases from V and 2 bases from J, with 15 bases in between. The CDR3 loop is CATAKGRGNQPQHF. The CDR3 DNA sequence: TGTGCCACCGCGAAGGGTCGGGGCAATCAGCCCCAGCATTTT.

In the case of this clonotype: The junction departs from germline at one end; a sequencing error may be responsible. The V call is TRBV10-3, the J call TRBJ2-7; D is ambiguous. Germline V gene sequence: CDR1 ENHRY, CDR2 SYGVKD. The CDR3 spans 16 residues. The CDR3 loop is CASSEEWTLPSYEQYF. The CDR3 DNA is TGTGCCAGCAGTGAAGAATGGACCCTCCCCTCCTACGAGCAGTACTTC.

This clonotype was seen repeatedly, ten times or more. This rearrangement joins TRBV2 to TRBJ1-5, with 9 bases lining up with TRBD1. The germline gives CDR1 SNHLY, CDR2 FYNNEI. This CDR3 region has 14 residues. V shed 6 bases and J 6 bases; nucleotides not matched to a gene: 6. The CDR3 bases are TGTGCCAGCAGACCCGGGACAGGGTTTCAGCCCCAGCATTTT. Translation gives CASRPGTGFQPQHF.

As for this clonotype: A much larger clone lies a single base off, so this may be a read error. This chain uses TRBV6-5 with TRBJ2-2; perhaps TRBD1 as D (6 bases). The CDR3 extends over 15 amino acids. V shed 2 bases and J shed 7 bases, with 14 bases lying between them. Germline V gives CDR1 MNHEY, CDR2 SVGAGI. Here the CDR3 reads CASSYRQENVGELFF. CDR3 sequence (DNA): TGTGCCAGCAGTTACCGACAGGAGAACGTCGGGGAGCTGTTTTTT.

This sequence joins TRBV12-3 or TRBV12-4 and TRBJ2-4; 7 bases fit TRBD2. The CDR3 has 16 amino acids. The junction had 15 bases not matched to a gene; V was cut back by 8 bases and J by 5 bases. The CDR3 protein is CASVPSVGGTENIQYF. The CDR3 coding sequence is TGTGCCAGCGTCCCTTCTGTGGGGGGGACCGAAAACATTCAGTACTTC.

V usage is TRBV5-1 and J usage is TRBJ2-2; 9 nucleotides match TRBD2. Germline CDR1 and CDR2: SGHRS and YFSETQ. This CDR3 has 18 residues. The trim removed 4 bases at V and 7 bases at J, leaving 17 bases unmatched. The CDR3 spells CASSTQGPGAGGGGELFF. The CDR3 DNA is TGCGCCAGCAGCACCCAAGGCCCAGGAGCGGGAGGAGGCGGGGAGCTGTTTTTT.

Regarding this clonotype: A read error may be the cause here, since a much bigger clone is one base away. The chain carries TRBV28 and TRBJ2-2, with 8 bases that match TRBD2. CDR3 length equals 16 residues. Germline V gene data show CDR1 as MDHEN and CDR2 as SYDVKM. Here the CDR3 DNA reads TGTGCCGGCAGTTTATTTACTAGCGGGAACACCGGGGAGCTGTTTTTT. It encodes CAGSLFTSGNTGELFF.

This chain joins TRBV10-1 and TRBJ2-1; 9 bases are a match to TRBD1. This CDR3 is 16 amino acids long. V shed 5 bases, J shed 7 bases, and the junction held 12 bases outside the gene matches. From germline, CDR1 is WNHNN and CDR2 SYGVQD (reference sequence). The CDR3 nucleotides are TGCGCCAGCAGTAAGAACAGGGGGCTTCGGGAGAATGAGCAGTTCTTC. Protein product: CASSKNRGLRENEQFF.

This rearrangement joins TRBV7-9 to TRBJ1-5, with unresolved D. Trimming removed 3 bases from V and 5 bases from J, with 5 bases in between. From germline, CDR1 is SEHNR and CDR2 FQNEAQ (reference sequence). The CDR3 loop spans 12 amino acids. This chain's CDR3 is CASSFSDQPQHF. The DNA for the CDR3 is TGTGCCAGCAGCTTTTCGGATCAGCCCCAGCATTTT.

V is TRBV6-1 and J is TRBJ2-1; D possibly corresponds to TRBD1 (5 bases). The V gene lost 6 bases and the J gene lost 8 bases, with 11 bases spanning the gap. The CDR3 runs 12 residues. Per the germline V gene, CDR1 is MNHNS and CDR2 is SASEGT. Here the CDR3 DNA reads TGTGCCAGCAGCCCCGGCAGGGATGAGCAGTTCTTC. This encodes CASSPGRDEQFF.

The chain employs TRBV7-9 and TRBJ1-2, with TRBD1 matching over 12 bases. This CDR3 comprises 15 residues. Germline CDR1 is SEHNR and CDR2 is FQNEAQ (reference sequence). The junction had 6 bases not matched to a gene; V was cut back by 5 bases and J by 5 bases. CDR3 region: CASSQVGQGAYGYTF. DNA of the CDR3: TGTGCCAGCAGCCAAGTGGGACAGGGGGCGTATGGCTACACCTTC.

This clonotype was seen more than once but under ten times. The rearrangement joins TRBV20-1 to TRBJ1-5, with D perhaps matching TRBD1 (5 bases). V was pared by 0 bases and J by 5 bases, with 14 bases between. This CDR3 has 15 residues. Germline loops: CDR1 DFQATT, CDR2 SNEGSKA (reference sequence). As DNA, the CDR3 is TGCAGTGCTAGAGATCAGGGAAGGTTATATCAGCCCCAGCATTTT. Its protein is CSARDQGRLYQPQHF.

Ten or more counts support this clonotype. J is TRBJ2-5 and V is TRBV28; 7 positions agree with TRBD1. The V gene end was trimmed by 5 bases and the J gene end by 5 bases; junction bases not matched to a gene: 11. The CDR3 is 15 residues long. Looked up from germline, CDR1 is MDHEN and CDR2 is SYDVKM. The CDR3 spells CASSPHLGGGETQYF. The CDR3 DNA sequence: TGTGCCAGCAGTCCCCACCTAGGGGGCGGGGAGACCCAGTACTTC. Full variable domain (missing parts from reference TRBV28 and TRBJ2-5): DVKVTQSSRYLVKRTGEKVFLECVQDMDHENMFWYRQDPGLGLRLIYFSYDVKMKEKGDIPEGYSVSREKKERFSLILESASTNQTSMYLCASSPHLGGGETQYFGPGTRLLVL.

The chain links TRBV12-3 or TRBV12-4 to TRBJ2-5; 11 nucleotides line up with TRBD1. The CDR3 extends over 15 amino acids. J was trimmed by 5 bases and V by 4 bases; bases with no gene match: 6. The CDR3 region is CASSWDRGKEETQYF. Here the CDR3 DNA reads TGTGCCAGCAGTTGGGACAGGGGGAAGGAGGAGACCCAGTACTTC.

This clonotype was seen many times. The CDR3 sequence is CASSEQGGTGELFF. The CDR3 nucleotides are TGTGCCAGCAGTGAACAGGGTGGGACCGGGGAGCTGTTTTTT. The chain employs TRBV2 and TRBJ2-2; the D gene is possibly TRBD1 (5 bases). V was shortened by 2 bases and J by 5 bases, with 9 bases between the two germline ends. The germline gives CDR1 SNHLY, CDR2 FYNNEI. The CDR3 consists of 14 residues.

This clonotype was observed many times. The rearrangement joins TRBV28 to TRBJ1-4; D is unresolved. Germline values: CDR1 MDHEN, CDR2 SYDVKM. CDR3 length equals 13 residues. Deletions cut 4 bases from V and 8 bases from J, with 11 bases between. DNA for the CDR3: TGTGCCAGCAGTTCCCACGGGCCGGAAAAACTGTTTTTT. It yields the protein CASSSHGPEKLFF.